This TCR beta chain was obtained from a study of T cells in Graves' hyperthyroidism and ophthalmopathy. In the study overall: Peripheral blood was collected at initial diagnosis, before any treatment.

The length of the CDR3 is 14 residues. The V gene lost 2 bases and the J gene lost 2 bases, with 9 bases spanning the gap. CDR1 is SEHNR, CDR2 FQNEAQ, per germline (reference sequence). Amplified regions were TCR beta CDR3 sequences from RNA transcripts. With the HTBI primer set, the TCR CDR3 went through a first round of RT-PCR. TCRdb used MiXCR to reprocess the multiplex PCR reads, holding one entry per CDR3 protein. This table holds over 300,000 distinct CDR3 sequences, approximately 15% found once. Clinical symptoms, serum thyroxine, TRAb, thyroid ultrasound and orbital computed tomography established diagnosis.

Sequencing was carried out using blood. The sequence was collected from a woman aged 55-69 years with Graves' hyperthyroidism. The V and J genes are TRBV7-9 and TRBJ1-2, with D maybe TRBD1 (5 bases). CDR3 loop: CASSLQAGNYGYTF. CDR3 DNA sequence: TGTGCCAGCAGCTTACAGGCAGGGAACTATGGCTACACCTTC.